These T cell receptor beta chains were read from a single sample in a study of T cell responses to AZD1222 COVID-19 vaccine. TCRdb's copy holds only in-frame clones and misses some; the assay was immunoSEQ multiplex PCR. The sample holds over 150,000 clones, roughly 90% seen once. Sequencing used peripheral blood, obtained 28 days after the second AZD1222 dose. Every receptor here comes from an adult who received the AZD1222 COVID-19 vaccine. Both conserved end residues are part of each CDR3. Each record gives: D gene, V gene, J gene, clone size, CDR3 DNA, CDR3 protein. The D gene is left open where the match is weak. Clone size is stated in some rows and not others, as once, few, many or a class when expanded.

D gene: NA; V gene: TRBV19; J gene: TRBJ1-5; clone size: NA; CDR3 DNA: TGTGCCAGTAGTTCCGCGGGGATAAGGGGTCAGCCCCAGCATTTT; CDR3 protein: CASSSAGIRGQPQHF
D gene: TRBD2; V gene: TRBV6-4; J gene: TRBJ2-2; clone size: NA; CDR3 DNA: TGTGCCAGTCGACTAGCGGGGAACGGGGAGCTGTTTTTT; CDR3 protein: CASRLAGNGELFF
D gene: TRBD1; V gene: TRBV18; J gene: TRBJ1-5; clone size: NA; CDR3 DNA: TGTGCCAGCTCAGAGCAGACAGGGGACCAGCCCCAGCATTTT; CDR3 protein: CASSEQTGDQPQHF
D gene: NA; V gene: TRBV10-3; J gene: TRBJ1-2; clone size: NA; CDR3 DNA: TGTGCCATCAGCCGCCTGGGGGAGCAGGCGTATGGCTACACCTTC; CDR3 protein: CAISRLGEQAYGYTF
D gene: TRBD1; V gene: TRBV6-6; J gene: TRBJ1-1; clone size: NA; CDR3 DNA: TGTGCCAGCAGTCGGGCGGGACAGGACGTAAGTAACACTGAAGCTTTCTTT; CDR3 protein: CASSRAGQDVSNTEAFF
D gene: TRBD1; V gene: TRBV5-1; J gene: TRBJ2-5; clone size: NA; CDR3 DNA: TGCGCCAGCAGCCAGGGGACAGAAGAGACCCAGTACTTC; CDR3 protein: CASSQGTEETQYF
D gene: NA; V gene: TRBV6-5; J gene: TRBJ1-5; clone size: NA; CDR3 DNA: TGTGCCAGCAGTTACTCTGGGGGGGAAAATCAGCCCCAGCATTTT; CDR3 protein: CASSYSGGENQPQHF
D gene: NA; V gene: TRBV12-1; J gene: TRBJ1-1; clone size: NA; CDR3 DNA: TGTGCCAGCAGCTTTGGGGTAGAGTGTGGGGCACCTGAAGCTTTCTTT; CDR3 protein: CASSFGVECGAPEAFF
D gene: NA; V gene: TRBV2; J gene: TRBJ1-1; clone size: NA; CDR3 DNA: TGTGCCAGCAGCCCCACGTGGGGGGACACTGAAGCTTTCTTT; CDR3 protein: CASSPTWGDTEAFF
D gene: NA; V gene: TRBV29-1; J gene: TRBJ2-2; clone size: once; CDR3 DNA: TGCAGCGTGGGACAACTTCCTCCGGGGAACACCGGGGAGCTGTTTTTT; CDR3 protein: CSVGQLPPGNTGELFF
D gene: NA; V gene: TRBV2; J gene: TRBJ1-5; clone size: NA; CDR3 DNA: TGTGCCAGCAGTGAAGAGCAGGGCAATCAGCCCCAGCATTTT; CDR3 protein: CASSEEQGNQPQHF